What follows are 21 T cell receptor beta chains derived from one specimen sequenced in a study of blood T cell repertoires in COVID-19. Clones were read by immunoSEQ multiplex PCR, and TCRdb kept only the in-frame ones, dropping some. The top ten clones hold roughly 3.9% of a sample with about 70,000 clones, about 85% of them seen once. The sequenced sample was peripheral blood. Every receptor here comes from a man between 65 and 85 years old with active COVID-19.

This clone showed up just once. The V gene is TRBV6-6, the J gene TRBJ1-1; perhaps TRBD1 as D (5 bases). The germline gives CDR1 MNHNY, CDR2 SVGAGI (reference sequence). V lost 2 bases and J 0 bases, leaving 10 bases between the germline ends. The CDR3 extends over 15 amino acids. CDR3: CASSYTTTVNTEAFF. CDR3 sequence (DNA): TGTGCCAGCAGTTACACGACGACAGTGAACACTGAAGCTTTCTTT.

The CDR3: CAISDLGTTDNEQFF. CDR3 DNA: TGTGCCATCAGTGACCTAGGGACTACCGACAATGAGCAGTTCTTC. This chain uses TRBV10-3 with TRBJ2-1, with 7 bases that match TRBD2. The CDR3 has 15 amino acids. Trimming took 3 bases from V and 5 from J; bases not matched to a gene: 7. Germline CDR1 ENHRY, CDR2 SYGVKD.

The rearrangement uses TRBV28 and TRBJ2-7; TRBD2 is a possible D gene (5 bases). The CDR3 loop spans 14 amino acids. The germline V and J ends were trimmed by 3 bases and 6 bases, with 15 bases remaining between them. Germline assignment: CDR1 MDHEN and CDR2 SYDVKM. The chain's CDR3 is CASSLAGPLGEQYF. The DNA of the CDR3 is TGTGCCAGCAGTTTGGCGGGCCCCTTGGGCGAGCAGTACTTC.

The V call is TRBV7-9, the J call TRBJ2-1; D may be TRBD2 (6 bases). Deletions cut 5 bases from V and 3 bases from J, with 8 bases between. Germline-derived CDR1 and CDR2 are SEHNR and FQNEAQ (reference sequence). CDR3 length equals 13 residues. In nucleotides, the CDR3 is TGTGCCAGCAGCCCGCGGGGCTACAATGAGCAGTTCTTC. It is translated as CASSPRGYNEQFF. Full variable domain (outside the CDR3, taken from reference TRBV7-9 and TRBJ2-1): DTGVSQNPRHKITKRGQNVTFRCDPISEHNRLYWYRQTLGQGPEFLTYFQNEAQLEKSRLLSDRFSAERPKGSFSTLEIQRTEQGDSAMYLCASSPRGYNEQFFGPGTRLTVL.

The chain is built from TRBV5-5 and TRBJ2-3; D gene unclear. V lost 3 bases and J 0 bases, leaving 8 bases between the germline ends. Germline V gene sequence: CDR1 SGHKS, CDR2 YYEKEE (reference sequence). This CDR3 has 14 amino acids. CDR3 protein: CASSSAASTDTQYF. For the CDR3, the DNA is TGTGCCAGCAGCTCGGCGGCTAGCACAGATACGCAGTATTTT.

The V call is TRBV5-1, the J call TRBJ2-5; 9 bases line up with TRBD2. CDR1 SGHRS and CDR2 YFSETQ come from the germline V gene. This CDR3 has 16 amino acids. V gave up 0 bases and J gave up 4 bases; unmatched junction bases: 7. CDR3 DNA sequence: TGCGCCAGCAGCTTGGATGGCGGGAGGGTAGGAGAGACCCAGTACTTC. Its translation: CASSLDGGRVGETQYF.

This clone was detected only once. The chain employs TRBV7-3 and TRBJ2-1; 10 positions agree with TRBD1. V lost 5 bases to trimming and J lost 0 bases; unmatched junction nucleotides: 4. This CDR3 has 16 amino acids. The germline V gene encodes CDR1 SGHTA and CDR2 FQGTGA. The CDR3 DNA follows: TGTGCCAGCAGCCCGGGGGACAGGGGCTCCTACAATGAGCAGTTCTTC. Encoded protein: CASSPGDRGSYNEQFF.

The genes are TRBV10-3 and TRBJ2-1; 10 nucleotides match TRBD2. In germline, CDR1 is ENHRY, CDR2 SYGVKD. This CDR3 region has 16 residues. J gave up 3 bases and V 2 bases, and 4 bases lay outside the gene matches. Here the CDR3 reads CAISEARTSGYNEQFF. The CDR3 DNA reads TGTGCCATCAGTGAGGCGAGGACTAGCGGCTACAATGAGCAGTTCTTC.

The CDR3: CASNTGVGNSPLHF. The CDR3 DNA is TGTGCCAGCAACACAGGGGTGGGTAATTCACCCCTCCACTTT. The V and J genes are TRBV3-1 (or the pseudogene TRBV3-2) and TRBJ1-6, with 7 bases aligning to TRBD1. The CDR3 is 14 residues long. After removal of 7 bases from V and 6 bases from J, the junction contained 6 bases not matched to a gene. The germline gives CDR1 LGHDT, CDR2 YNNKEL (reference sequence).

The J gene is TRBJ2-2, the V gene TRBV11-3; D is perhaps TRBD2 (6 bases). V was pared by 5 bases and J by 13 bases, with 26 bases between. The germline V gene has CDR1 SGHNT and CDR2 YENEEA. This CDR3 comprises 16 residues. The CDR3 region is CASSPPGDSATRGLFF. The CDR3 bases are TGTGCCAGCAGCCCCCCGGGAGACTCGGCGACTCGGGGGCTGTTTTTT.

V usage is TRBV5-1 and J usage is TRBJ2-5; a possible D gene is TRBD1 (5 bases). V shed 0 bases and J shed 5 bases, with 8 bases lying between them. The germline gives CDR1 SGHRS, CDR2 YFSETQ. This CDR3 has 13 amino acids. The CDR3, as DNA: TGCGCCAGCAGCTTGGGTGGGGCGGAGACCCAGTACTTC. Residues: CASSLGGAETQYF. Complete variable domain (other parts from reference TRBV5-1 and TRBJ2-5): KAGVTQTPRYLIKTRGQQVTLSCSPISGHRSVSWYQQTPGQGLQFLFEYFSETQRNKGNFPGRFSGRQFSNSRSEMNVSTLELGDSALYLCASSLGGAETQYFGPGTRLLVL.

J is TRBJ2-2 and V is TRBV5-1; D is unclear. The CDR3 covers 12 residues. Germline-derived CDR1 and CDR2 are SGHRS and YFSETQ. V dropped 4 bases and J dropped 6 bases, with 7 bases sitting between them. This CDR3 reads CASSLVPGELFF. DNA of the CDR3: TGCGCCAGCAGCCTCGTCCCCGGGGAGCTGTTTTTT.

The rearrangement uses TRBV7-8 and TRBJ2-7; D possibly corresponds to TRBD1 (6 bases). Trimming shortened V by 3 bases and J by 2 bases, and 14 bases separated the two germline ends. CDR3 length equals 15 residues. Germline-derived CDR1 and CDR2 are SGHVS and FQNEAQ. The CDR3 DNA follows: TGTGCCAGCAGCTTTCGTCGGGGACACCCCTACGAGCAGTACTTC. Amino acid sequence: CASSFRRGHPYEQYF.

A word on this clone: Compared with germline, one end of the junction differs, possibly owing to a read error. The chain joins TRBV3-1 (or the pseudogene TRBV3-2) to TRBJ2-3; TRBD2 is a possible D gene (7 bases). Germline assignment: CDR1 LGHDT and CDR2 YNNKEL (reference sequence). The CDR3 is 15 amino acids. CDR3 in DNA: TGTGCCAGCAGCCAGGGGGGCGGGGGCACGGATACGCAGTATTTT. This gives the protein CASSQGGGGTDTQYF.

The chain recombines TRBV10-1 with TRBJ1-2; 10 bases align to TRBD1. V lost 4 bases, J lost 4 bases, and 12 bases stayed unmatched. CDR3 size: 17 residues. Germline loops: CDR1 WNHNN, CDR2 SYGVQD (reference sequence). The CDR3 DNA reads as TGCGCCAGCAGTGCCTTCATCAAGGGACAGGGGATCTATGGCTACACCTTC. Translation gives CASSAFIKGQGIYGYTF.

The chain is built from TRBV7-2 and TRBJ1-5, with TRBD1 matching over 7 bases. Germline CDR1 SGHTA, CDR2 FQGNSA. The junction had 3 bases not matched to a gene; V was cut back by 4 bases and J by 6 bases. This CDR3 is built from 13 residues. The CDR3 DNA is TGTGCCAGCAGCTCCGACAGGGTTCAGCCCCAGCATTTT. Its protein product is CASSSDRVQPQHF.

This clone was counted once. One end of the junction is discordant with germline, which a read error may explain. The chain carries TRBV6-1 and TRBJ1-2, with 8 bases lining up with TRBD1. Germline CDR1 and CDR2: MNHNS and SASEGT. This CDR3 is built from 12 residues. The CDR3 DNA follows: TGTGCCAGCAGTGAAGGGGACAGGTTCCAATACTTC. Residues: CASSEGDRFQYF.

The sample holds one count of this clone. The chain has TRBV28 and TRBJ1-5; no reliable D call. Germline V gene data show CDR1 as MDHEN and CDR2 as SYDVKM. V was cut by 6 bases and J by 6 bases, with 9 bases left in between. The CDR3 runs 12 residues. DNA for the CDR3: TGTGCCAGCAGCGGAAGGAGTCAGCCCCAGCATTTT. It codes for CASSGRSQPQHF.

This rearrangement joins TRBV7-2 to TRBJ2-1; 8 bases are shared with TRBD2. Germline CDR1 reads SGHTA; CDR2 reads FQGNSA. The CDR3 spans 17 residues. V lost 3 bases, J lost 6 bases, and 13 bases stayed unmatched. The CDR3 DNA is TGTGCCAGCAGCTTCTCCCCGCGGAGCGGGGGCCGCAATGAGCAGTTCTTC. It specifies CASSFSPRSGGRNEQFF.

The V and J genes are TRBV6-5 and TRBJ2-2, with a possible D match to TRBD1 (5 bases). The CDR3 consists of 12 residues. V lost 7 bases and J lost 6, with 9 bases in between. Germline assignment: CDR1 MNHEY and CDR2 SVGAGI. CDR3 in DNA: TGTGCCAGCACCAAGACAGCCGGGGAGCTGTTTTTT. It encodes CASTKTAGELFF.

V usage is TRBV14 and J usage is TRBJ1-2; D gene uncertain. Looked up from germline, CDR1 is SGHDN and CDR2 is FVKESK. The CDR3 totals 13 residues. The V end lost 2 bases, the J end lost 7 bases, and 11 bases lay between the germline ends. The CDR3 spells CASSQNTVSGYTF. In DNA, the CDR3 is TGTGCCAGCAGCCAAAACACAGTCTCTGGCTACACCTTC. The whole variable domain, remainder taken from reference TRBV14 and TRBJ1-2, is EAGVTQFPSHSVIEKGQTVTLRCDPISGHDNLYWYRRVMGKEIKFLLHFVKESKQDESGMPNNRFLAERTGGTYSTLKVQPAELEDSGVYFCASSQNTVSGYTFGSGTRLTVV.